This T cell receptor (beta chain) was captured in a study of blood T cell repertoires in COVID-19. Study-level information: The study drew acute and convalescent COVID-19 samples from the United States, Italy and Spain.

Only in-frame clones appear in the TCRdb table, and some are missing; sequencing was by immunoSEQ multiplex PCR. Of 200,000 or so clones in the sample, roughly 81% were seen once. The CDR3 loop spans 13 amino acids. V was shortened by 4 bases and J by 7 bases, with 14 bases between the two germline ends. Germline CDR1 is SGHNT and CDR2 is YENEEA. Sequencing used peripheral blood. The chain combines TRBV11-3 with TRBJ2-7; no reliable D call. This sequence was found in a woman at least 80 years old with COVID-19, enrolled during active disease. The CDR3 reads CASSSFSSLEQYF. In DNA, the CDR3 is TGTGCCAGCAGCTCCTTCTCCTCTCTAGAGCAGTACTTC.